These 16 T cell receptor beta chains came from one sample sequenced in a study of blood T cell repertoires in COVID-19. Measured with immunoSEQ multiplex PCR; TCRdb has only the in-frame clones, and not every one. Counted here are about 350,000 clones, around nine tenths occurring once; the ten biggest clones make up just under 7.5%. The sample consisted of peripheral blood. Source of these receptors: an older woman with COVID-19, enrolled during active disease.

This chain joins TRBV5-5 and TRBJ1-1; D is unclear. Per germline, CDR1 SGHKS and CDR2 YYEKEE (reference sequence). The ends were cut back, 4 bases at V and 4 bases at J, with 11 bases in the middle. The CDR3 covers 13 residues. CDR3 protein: CASSMAPGTEAFF. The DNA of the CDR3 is TGTGCCAGCAGCATGGCCCCGGGCACTGAAGCTTTCTTT.

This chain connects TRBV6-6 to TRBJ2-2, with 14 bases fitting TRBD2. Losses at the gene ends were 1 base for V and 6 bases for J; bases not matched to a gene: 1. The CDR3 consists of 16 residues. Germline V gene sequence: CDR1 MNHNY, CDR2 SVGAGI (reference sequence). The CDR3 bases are TGTGCCAGCAGTTACTTGGGACTAGCGGGGGCCGGGGAGCTGTTTTTT. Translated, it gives CASSYLGLAGAGELFF.

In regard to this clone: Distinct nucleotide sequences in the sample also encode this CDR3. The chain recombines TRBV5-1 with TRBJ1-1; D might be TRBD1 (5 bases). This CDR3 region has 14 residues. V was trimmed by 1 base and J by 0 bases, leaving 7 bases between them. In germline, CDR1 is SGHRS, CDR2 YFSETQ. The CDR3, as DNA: TGCGCCAGCAGCTTGACAGGTTTGAACACTGAAGCTTTCTTT. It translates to CASSLTGLNTEAFF.

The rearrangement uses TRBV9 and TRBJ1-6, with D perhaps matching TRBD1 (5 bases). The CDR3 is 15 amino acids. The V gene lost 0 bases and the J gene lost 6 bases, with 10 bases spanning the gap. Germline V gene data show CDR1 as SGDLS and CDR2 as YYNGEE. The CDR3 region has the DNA TGTGCCAGCAGCGTAGCAGGTGACAGTAATTCACCCCTCCACTTT. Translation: CASSVAGDSNSPLHF.

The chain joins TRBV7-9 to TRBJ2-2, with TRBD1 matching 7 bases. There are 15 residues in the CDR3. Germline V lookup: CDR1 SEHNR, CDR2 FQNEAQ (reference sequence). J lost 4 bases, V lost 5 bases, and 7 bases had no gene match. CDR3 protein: CASSPPTGVTGELFF. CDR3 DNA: TGTGCCAGCAGCCCCCCCACAGGGGTCACCGGGGAGCTGTTTTTT.

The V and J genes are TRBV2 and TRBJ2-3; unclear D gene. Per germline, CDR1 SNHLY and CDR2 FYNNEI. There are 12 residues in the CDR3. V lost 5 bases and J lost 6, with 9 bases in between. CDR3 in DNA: TGTGCCAGCAGTTCTCTAGTGGATACGCAGTATTTT. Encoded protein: CASSSLVDTQYF.

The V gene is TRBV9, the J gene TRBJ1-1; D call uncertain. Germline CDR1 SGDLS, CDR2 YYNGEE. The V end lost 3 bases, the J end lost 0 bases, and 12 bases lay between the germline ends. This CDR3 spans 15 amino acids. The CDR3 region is CASSASGKMNTEAFF. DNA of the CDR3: TGTGCCAGCAGCGCTTCGGGTAAAATGAACACTGAAGCTTTCTTT.

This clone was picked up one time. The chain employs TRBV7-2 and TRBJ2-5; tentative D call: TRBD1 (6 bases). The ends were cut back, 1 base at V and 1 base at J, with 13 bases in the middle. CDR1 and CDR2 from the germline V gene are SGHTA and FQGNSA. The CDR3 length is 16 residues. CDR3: CASSLGPQGSQETQYF. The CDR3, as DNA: TGTGCCAGCAGCTTAGGCCCGCAGGGGTCCCAAGAGACCCAGTACTTC.

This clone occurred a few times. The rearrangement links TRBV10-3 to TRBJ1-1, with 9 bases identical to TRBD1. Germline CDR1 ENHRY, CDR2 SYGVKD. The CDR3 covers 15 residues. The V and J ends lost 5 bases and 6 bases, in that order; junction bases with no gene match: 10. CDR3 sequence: CAISTIQGAFAEAFF. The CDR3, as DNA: TGTGCCATCAGTACCATACAGGGGGCTTTCGCTGAAGCTTTCTTT.

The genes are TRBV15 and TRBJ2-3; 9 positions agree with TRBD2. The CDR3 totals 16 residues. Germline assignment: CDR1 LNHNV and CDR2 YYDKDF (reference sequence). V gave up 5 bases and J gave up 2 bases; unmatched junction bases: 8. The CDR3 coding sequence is TGTGCCACCAGCCTCGACCTAGCGGGGATCACAGATACGCAGTATTTT. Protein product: CATSLDLAGITDTQYF. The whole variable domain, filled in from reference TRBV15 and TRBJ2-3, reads DAMVIQNPRYQVTQFGKPVTLSCSQTLNHNVMYWYQQKSSQAPKLLFHYYDKDFNNEADTPDNFQSRRPNTSFCFLDIRSPGLGDTAMYLCATSLDLAGITDTQYFGPGTRLTVL.

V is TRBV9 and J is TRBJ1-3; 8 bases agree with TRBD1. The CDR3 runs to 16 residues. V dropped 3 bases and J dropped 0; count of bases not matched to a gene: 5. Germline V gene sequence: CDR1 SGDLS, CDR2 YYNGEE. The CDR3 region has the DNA TGTGCCAGCAGCGACGGGACAGGTTCCTCTGGAAACACCATATATTTT. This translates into CASSDGTGSSGNTIYF.

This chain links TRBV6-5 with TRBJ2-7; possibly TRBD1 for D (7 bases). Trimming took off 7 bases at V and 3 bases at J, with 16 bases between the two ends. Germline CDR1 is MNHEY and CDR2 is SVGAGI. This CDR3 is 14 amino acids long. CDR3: CASKQGQGGYEQYF. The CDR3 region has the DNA TGTGCCAGCAAACAAGGGCAGGGGGGCTACGAGCAGTACTTC.

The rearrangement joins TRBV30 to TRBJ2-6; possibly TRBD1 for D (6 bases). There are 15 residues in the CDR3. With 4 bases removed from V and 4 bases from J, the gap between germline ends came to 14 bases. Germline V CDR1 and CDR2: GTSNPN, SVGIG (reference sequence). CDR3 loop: CAWTTRGTGANVLTF. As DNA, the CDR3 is TGTGCCTGGACAACCAGGGGAACCGGGGCCAACGTCCTGACTTTC.

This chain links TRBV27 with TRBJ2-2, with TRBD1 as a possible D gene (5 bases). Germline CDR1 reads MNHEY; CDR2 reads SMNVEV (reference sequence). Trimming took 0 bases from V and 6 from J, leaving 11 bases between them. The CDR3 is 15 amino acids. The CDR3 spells CASSLSGVGAGELFF. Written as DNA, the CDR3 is TGTGCCAGCAGTTTATCAGGGGTAGGGGCCGGGGAGCTGTTTTTT.

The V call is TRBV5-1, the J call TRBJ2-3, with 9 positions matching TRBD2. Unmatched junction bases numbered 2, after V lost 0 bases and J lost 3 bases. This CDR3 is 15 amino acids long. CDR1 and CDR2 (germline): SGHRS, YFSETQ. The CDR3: CASSLVAGGTDTQYF. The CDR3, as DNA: TGCGCCAGCAGCTTGGTTGCGGGGGGGACAGATACGCAGTATTTT.

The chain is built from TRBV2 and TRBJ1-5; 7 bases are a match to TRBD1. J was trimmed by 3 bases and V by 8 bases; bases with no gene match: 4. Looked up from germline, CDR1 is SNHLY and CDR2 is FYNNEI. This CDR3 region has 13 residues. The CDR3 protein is CASHRGPNQPQHF. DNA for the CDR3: TGTGCCAGCCACAGGGGTCCCAATCAGCCCCAGCATTTT.